This entry lists 8 T cell receptor beta chains sequenced from one sample in a study of blood T cell repertoires in COVID-19. The table came from immunoSEQ multiplex PCR; TCRdb's copy has only in-frame clones and leaves some out. The sample shows 250,000 to 400,000 clones, 87% of them seen only once. The sequenced sample was PBMCs or T cells enriched from blood (not recorded which). The receptors shown here come from a woman aged 25-40 years who had recovered from COVID-19.

The rearrangement links TRBV5-8 to TRBJ2-3; no definite D call. V lost 6 bases and J 2 bases, leaving 7 bases between the germline ends. This CDR3 comprises 12 residues. In germline, CDR1 is SGHTS, CDR2 YDEGEE. The CDR3 DNA follows: TGTGCCAGCAACTATATCACAGATACGCAGTATTTT. It is translated as CASNYITDTQYF.

This sequence joins TRBV7-8 and TRBJ2-7, with a tentative D call TRBD1 (6 bases). The CDR3 spans 13 residues. With 8 bases removed from V and 3 bases from J, the gap between germline ends came to 14 bases. Looked up from germline, CDR1 is SGHVS and CDR2 is FQNEAQ. Here the CDR3 DNA reads TGTGCCAGCTCCCTAGGGACATTCTACGAGCAGTACTTC. The encoded protein is CASSLGTFYEQYF.

V is TRBV27 and J is TRBJ1-2, with 8 bases that match TRBD1. CDR3 length: 14 residues. CDR1 and CDR2 from the germline V gene are MNHEY and SMNVEV (reference sequence). Trimming removed 5 bases from V and 8 bases from J; junction bases left unmatched: 10. The CDR3 here is CASSTLNRGSGYTF. CDR3 sequence (DNA): TGTGCCAGCAGTACTCTAAACAGGGGGAGCGGCTACACCTTC.

The chain combines TRBV9 with TRBJ1-1; no clear D gene. CDR3 length: 15 residues. V was cut by 0 bases and J by 4 bases, with 13 bases left in between. Germline CDR1 is SGDLS and CDR2 is YYNGEE. CDR3 protein: CASSVVIGVGTEAFF. CDR3 bases: TGTGCCAGCAGCGTAGTAATCGGGGTTGGCACTGAAGCTTTCTTT.

The chain combines TRBV29-1 with TRBJ1-2; D may be TRBD1 (6 bases). The germline gives CDR1 SQVTM, CDR2 ANQGSEA. V gave up 6 bases and J gave up 8 bases, with 19 bases separating them. This CDR3 has 13 amino acids. CDR3 sequence (DNA): TGCAGCGTCCTTCTTACAGGGTCGAGGGGCTACACCTTC. Protein sequence: CSVLLTGSRGYTF. The full variable domain, rest sourced from reference TRBV29-1 and TRBJ1-2, is SAVISQKPSRDICQRGTSLTIQCQVDSQVTMMFWYRQQPGQSLTLIATANQGSEATYESGFVIDKFPISRPNLTFSTLTVSNMSPEDSSIYLCSVLLTGSRGYTFGSGTRLTVV.

The CDR3 DNA is TGTGCCAGCACCACGGGGACTAGCGGGGCGACCGGGGAGCTGTTTTTT. As protein: CASTTGTSGATGELFF. The rearrangement links TRBV9 to TRBJ2-2; 13 nucleotides line up with TRBD2. CDR3 size: 16 residues. J gave up 5 bases and V 6 bases, and 7 bases lay outside the gene matches. In germline, CDR1 is SGDLS, CDR2 YYNGEE.

The chain carries TRBV5-4 and TRBJ2-4, with 10 bases that match TRBD1. CDR3 length equals 16 residues. CDR1 is SGHNT, CDR2 YYREEE, per germline (reference sequence). The J segment lost 0 bases and the V segment lost 4 bases, leaving 4 bases of the junction unmatched. CDR3 amino acids: CASSTRQGAAKNIQYF. The CDR3 DNA follows: TGTGCCAGCAGCACCCGACAGGGGGCAGCCAAAAACATTCAGTACTTC.

The V gene is TRBV5-1, the J gene TRBJ2-3; no clear D. Germline CDR1 reads SGHRS; CDR2 reads YFSETQ. The CDR3 is 14 amino acids. Between the trimmed V and J ends, which lost 1 base and 3 bases, there was a span of 9 bases. The CDR3 DNA reads TGCGCCAGCAGCTTGTGGGCCCCTACAGATACGCAGTATTTT. Its protein is CASSLWAPTDTQYF.